The present T cell receptor beta chain was sequenced within a study of immune evolution from preneoplasia to lung adenocarcinoma. Background on the study: HLA loss of heterozygosity: over 5.5% AIS, about 14% MIA, approximately 31% ADC, none AAH.

Whole-study findings and limits: Top clone frequencies peaked in normal lung, apparently declining through invasive adenocarcinoma. Normal lung had highest clonality; later lesions appeared denser, more diverse.

Libraries were prepared by immunoSEQ multiplex PCR; TCRdb keeps only in-frame clonotypes and omits some of them. This sample has about 4,500 clones, with approximately 79% found just once. Regarding this clone: Its antigen is unknown.

This sequence was found in a person between 35 and 59 years old with lung adenocarcinoma. Some clones in this sample may be carry-over from other donors' samples. Sequenced input: FFPE invasive lung adenocarcinoma tissue.

CDR3 bases: TGTGCCAGCCCAACCCGGGGGGACAACCCTCACTTACCCCCTAACGAGCAGTACTTC. Its protein product is CASPTRGDNPHLPPNEQYF. V usage is TRBV21-1 and J usage is TRBJ2-7; the table's D call, TRBD2, was not checked against the DNA. TRBV21-1 is deemed a pseudogene. This CDR3 has 19 residues.